This entry features one T cell receptor (beta chain) sequence. Its antigen remains unidentified. Measured with immunoSEQ multiplex PCR; TCRdb has only the in-frame clones, and not every one. The sample shows 9,500 to 12,000 clones, 75% to 85% of them seen only once. The CDR3 has 12 residues. Trimming stripped 4 bases from V and 2 bases from J, with 9 bases between. Germline lookup yields CDR1 SQVTM and CDR2 ANQGSEA. This sample stems from a study of early stage breast cancer tumors. Study conclusions and caveats: Commonly generated sequences made up most enriched TCRB sequences shared between patients.

This TCR came from a person between 65 and 79 years old with breast cancer. The chain uses TRBV29-1 and TRBJ2-7; D is unresolved. Sequencing was done on a sample of breast tumor tissue. The DNA for the CDR3 is TGCAGCGTTGGGCCCCAGACCTACGAGCAGTACTTC. Its protein product is CSVGPQTYEQYF.